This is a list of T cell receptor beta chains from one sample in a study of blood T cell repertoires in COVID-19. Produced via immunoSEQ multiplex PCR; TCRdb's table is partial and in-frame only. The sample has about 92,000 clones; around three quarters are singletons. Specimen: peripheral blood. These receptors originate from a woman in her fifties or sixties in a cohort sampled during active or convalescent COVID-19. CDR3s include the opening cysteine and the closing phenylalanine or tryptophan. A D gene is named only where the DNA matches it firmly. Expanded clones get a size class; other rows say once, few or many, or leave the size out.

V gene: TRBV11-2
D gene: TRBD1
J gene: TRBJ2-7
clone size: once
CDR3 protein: CASSWDRGSYEQYF
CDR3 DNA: TGTGCCAGCAGCTGGGACAGGGGGTCCTACGAGCAGTACTTC

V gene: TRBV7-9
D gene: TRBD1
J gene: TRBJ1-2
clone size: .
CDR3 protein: CASSRTGRVGYTF
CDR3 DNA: TGTGCCAGCAGCCGGACAGGGCGGGTTGGCTACACCTTC

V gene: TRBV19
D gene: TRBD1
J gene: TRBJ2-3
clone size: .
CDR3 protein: CASGTGWPTDTQYF
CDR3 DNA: TGTGCCAGTGGGACAGGGTGGCCCACAGATACGCAGTATTTT

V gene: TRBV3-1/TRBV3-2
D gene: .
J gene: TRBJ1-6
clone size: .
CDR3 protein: CASSQDGGEGSYNSPLHF
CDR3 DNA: TGTGCCAGCAGCCAGGATGGGGGGGAGGGGTCCTATAATTCACCCCTCCACTTT

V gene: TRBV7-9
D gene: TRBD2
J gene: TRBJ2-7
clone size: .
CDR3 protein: CASSASGGRGGEQYF
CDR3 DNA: TGTGCCAGCAGCGCCAGCGGGGGGCGGGGAGGCGAGCAGTACTTC

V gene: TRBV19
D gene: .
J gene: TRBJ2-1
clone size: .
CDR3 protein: CASTGKSLDEQFF
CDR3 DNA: TGTGCCAGTACCGGGAAATCGCTGGATGAGCAGTTCTTC

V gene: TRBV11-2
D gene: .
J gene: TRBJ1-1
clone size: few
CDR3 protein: CASSLGRGTEAFF
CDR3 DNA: TGTGCCAGCAGCTTGGGGCGGGGAACTGAAGCTTTCTTT

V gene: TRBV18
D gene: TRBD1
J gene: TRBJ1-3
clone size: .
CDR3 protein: CASSPRQGGIGNTIYF
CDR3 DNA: TGTGCCAGCTCACCACGACAGGGGGGGATTGGAAACACCATATATTTT

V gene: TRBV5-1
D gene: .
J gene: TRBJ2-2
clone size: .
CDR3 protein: CASSLNAGANTGELFF
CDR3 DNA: TGCGCCAGCAGCCTTAACGCAGGGGCTAACACCGGGGAGCTGTTTTTT

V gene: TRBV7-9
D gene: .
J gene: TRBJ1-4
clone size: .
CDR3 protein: CASSLAGQRREKLFF
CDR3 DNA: TGTGCCAGCAGCTTAGCCGGCCAAAGGAGGGAAAAACTGTTTTTT

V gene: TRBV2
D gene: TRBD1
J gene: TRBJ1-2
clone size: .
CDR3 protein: CASRVGQGLGDYTF
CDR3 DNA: TGTGCCAGCAGGGTCGGACAGGGGCTGGGGGACTACACCTTC

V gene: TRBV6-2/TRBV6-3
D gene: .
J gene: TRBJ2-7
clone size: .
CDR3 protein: CASSYNGGTFEQYF
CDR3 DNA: TGTGCCAGCAGTTACAACGGCGGGACTTTCGAGCAGTACTTC

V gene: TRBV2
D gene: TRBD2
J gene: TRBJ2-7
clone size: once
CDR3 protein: CASSSGTSTYEQYF
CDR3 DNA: TGTGCCAGCAGCTCCGGGACTAGTACCTACGAGCAGTACTTC

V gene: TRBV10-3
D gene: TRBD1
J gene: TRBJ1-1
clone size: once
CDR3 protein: CAISRDRGPGNTEAFF
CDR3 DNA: TGTGCCATCTCTCGTGACAGGGGGCCGGGGAACACTGAAGCTTTCTTT

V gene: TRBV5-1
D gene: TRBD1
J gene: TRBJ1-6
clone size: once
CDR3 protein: CASSSEGQAPNSPLHF
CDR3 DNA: TGCGCCAGCAGCTCAGAGGGACAGGCCCCTAATTCACCCCTCCACTTT

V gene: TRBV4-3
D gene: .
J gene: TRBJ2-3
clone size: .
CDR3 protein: CASSQDFESTDTQYF
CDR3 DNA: TGCGCCAGCAGCCAAGATTTTGAGAGCACAGATACGCAGTATTTT

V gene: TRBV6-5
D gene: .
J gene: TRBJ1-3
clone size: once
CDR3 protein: CASSYLGRGNTIYF
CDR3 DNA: TGTGCCAGCAGTTATTTGGGCAGGGGAAACACCATATATTTT

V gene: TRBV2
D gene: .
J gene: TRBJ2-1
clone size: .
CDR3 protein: CASSERGTRGNEQFF
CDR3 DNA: TGTGCCAGCAGTGAACGAGGAACTAGAGGGAATGAGCAGTTCTTC

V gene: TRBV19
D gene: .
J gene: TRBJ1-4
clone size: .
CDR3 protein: CASSPVGGSLNEKLFF
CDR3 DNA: TGTGCCAGTAGTCCGGTCGGCGGATCCTTGAATGAAAAACTGTTTTTT